The 12 T cell receptor beta chains in this list originate from one sample, sequenced in a study of cytomegalovirus exposure and HLA in healthy donors. Vbeta (60) and Jbeta (13) primers were used in the PCR. Generated by immunoSEQ multiplex PCR, the TCRdb table keeps only in-frame clones and is missing some. The sample consists of roughly 100,000 clones, around four fifths of them appearing once. Input material: PBMCs. These TCRs come from a middle-aged man in good health and CMV-seronegative.

The chain links TRBV5-4 to TRBJ2-3; 10 nucleotides agree with TRBD2. This CDR3 spans 15 amino acids. V shed 1 base, J shed 3 bases, and the junction held 2 bases outside the gene matches. Per the germline V gene, CDR1 is SGHNT and CDR2 is YYREEE (reference sequence). Written as DNA, the CDR3 is TGTGCCAGCAGCTTGACTAGCGGGATGACAGATACGCAGTATTTT. Amino acid sequence: CASSLTSGMTDTQYF. Combining the CDR3 with reference TRBV5-4 and TRBJ2-3 gives the whole variable domain ETGVTQSPTHLIKTRGQQVTLRCSSQSGHNTVSWYQQALGQGPQFIFQYYREEENGRGNFPPRFSGLQFPNYSSELNVNALELDDSALYLCASSLTSGMTDTQYFGPGTRLTVL.

V usage is TRBV7-2 and J usage is TRBJ1-2; TRBD1 agrees at 7 bases. Germline CDR1 is SGHTA and CDR2 is FQGNSA. The trim removed 5 bases at V and 2 bases at J, leaving 2 bases unmatched. The CDR3 length is 13 residues. The CDR3 DNA is TGTGCCAGCAGCCAGGACAGGAACTATGGCTACACCTTC. It encodes CASSQDRNYGYTF.

This clone showed up just a few times. This chain uses TRBV18 with TRBJ1-1; 8 bases match TRBD1. Per the germline V gene, CDR1 is KGHSH and CDR2 is LQKENI. This CDR3 comprises 18 residues. Trimming removed 3 bases from V and 3 bases from J; junction bases left unmatched: 15. The CDR3 DNA reads TGTGCCAGCTCACCTCCCATTGGACAGGGAACAACCTACACTGAAGCTTTCTTT. Encoded protein: CASSPPIGQGTTYTEAFF.

CDR3 DNA sequence: TGTGCCAGCAGTTGGGGGACAGGGGCGGATAAAGTCTACGAGCAGTACTTC. Encoded protein: CASSWGTGADKVYEQYF. The V call is TRBV27, the J call TRBJ2-7, with TRBD1 identical over 10 bases. Germline V gene lookup returns CDR1 MNHEY and CDR2 SMNVEV (reference sequence). The CDR3 consists of 17 residues. Losses at the gene ends were 4 bases for V and 3 bases for J; bases not matched to a gene: 12.

V is TRBV10-3 and J is TRBJ2-2; 10 positions agree with TRBD1. The CDR3 runs 16 residues. V trimming: 6 bases; J trimming: 8 bases; junction bases outside the gene matches: 12. Germline V gene lookup returns CDR1 ENHRY and CDR2 SYGVKD. CDR3 nucleotide sequence: TGTGCCATCAGCACCCCCGTCGGGACAGGGGTGGGGGAGCTGTTTTTT. Translating gives CAISTPVGTGVGELFF.

The chain uses TRBV19 and TRBJ1-1, with TRBD1 matching over 7 bases. The length of the CDR3 is 11 residues. CDR1 is LNHDA and CDR2 is SQIVND in the germline V gene (reference sequence). Germline trimming cut 8 bases from V and 4 bases from J; bases unmatched to any gene: 1. DNA for the CDR3: TGTGCCAGTTACAGGGGCACTGAAGCTTTCTTT. Translated, it gives CASYRGTEAFF.

The chain uses TRBV7-9 and TRBJ2-7; D is possibly TRBD1 (5 bases). This CDR3 comprises 13 residues. Germline V gives CDR1 SEHNR, CDR2 FQNEAQ (reference sequence). The germline V and J ends were trimmed by 2 bases and 5 bases, with 10 bases remaining between them. CDR3 sequence: CASSLQGKDEQYF. DNA of the CDR3: TGTGCCAGCAGCTTACAGGGAAAGGACGAGCAGTACTTC.

The chain is built from TRBV9 and TRBJ1-1; 7 bases are shared with TRBD1. CDR1 is SGDLS and CDR2 is YYNGEE in the germline V gene. V shed 4 bases, J shed 1 base, and the junction held 10 bases outside the gene matches. The CDR3 covers 16 residues. DNA of the CDR3: TGTGCCAGCAGCCAAAGCGCCGGGACAGCGAACACTGAAGCTTTCTTT. Translated, it gives CASSQSAGTANTEAFF.

V usage is TRBV4-2 and J usage is TRBJ2-3, with 14 bases identical to TRBD2. Per the germline V gene, CDR1 is LGHNA and CDR2 is YNFKEQ. V lost 4 bases, J lost 4 bases, and 7 bases stayed unmatched. The CDR3 spans 17 residues. In DNA form, the CDR3 reads TGTGCCAGCAGCCTTAAGGGACTAGCGGGGGTAGCAGATACGCAGTATTTT. Protein product: CASSLKGLAGVADTQYF.

The V gene is TRBV11-2, the J gene TRBJ2-3; weak D call: TRBD2 (7 bases). CDR3 length: 18 amino acids. V was pared by 5 bases and J by 0 bases, with 21 bases between. Per germline, CDR1 SGHAT and CDR2 FQNNGV. The CDR3: CASSLWGGWGASTDTQYF. CDR3 in DNA: TGTGCCAGCAGCCTTTGGGGGGGATGGGGGGCTAGCACAGATACGCAGTATTTT.

The chain is built from TRBV28 and TRBJ2-7, with D tentatively TRBD2 (7 bases). V shed 5 bases and J shed 2 bases, with 19 bases lying between them. The length of the CDR3 is 16 residues. Germline values: CDR1 MDHEN, CDR2 SYDVKM. CDR3 bases: TGTGCCAGCAGTCCGCAAACAGGGAGGGCCCCCTACGAGCAGTACTTC. This encodes CASSPQTGRAPYEQYF. Using reference TRBV28 and TRBJ2-7 for the parts outside the CDR3, the full variable domain is DVKVTQSSRYLVKRTGEKVFLECVQDMDHENMFWYRQDPGLGLRLIYFSYDVKMKEKGDIPEGYSVSREKKERFSLILESASTNQTSMYLCASSPQTGRAPYEQYFGPGTRLTVT.

This rearrangement joins TRBV29-1 to TRBJ2-7, with 11 bases identical to TRBD2. The CDR3 extends over 13 amino acids. Germline V gene data show CDR1 as SQVTM and CDR2 as ANQGSEA. With V trimmed by 7 bases and J by 2 bases, 4 bases remained unmatched. The CDR3 bases are TGCAGCGCCGGGACTAGCGGAACCTACGAGCAGTACTTC. It translates to CSAGTSGTYEQYF.